This TCR beta chain was documented in a study of cytomegalovirus exposure and HLA in healthy donors. The CDR3 is 14 amino acids. CDR1 is MNHEY and CDR2 is SVGAGI in the germline V gene. Trimming removed 2 bases at V and 5 bases at J, with 12 bases between. PCR primers comprised 60 Vbeta and 13 Jbeta primers. Clones were read by immunoSEQ multiplex PCR, and TCRdb kept only the in-frame ones, dropping some. Of 140,000 or so clones detected, about four fifths appear once; the ten largest clones hold approximately 4.2%. This receptor was identified in a woman in her thirties or forties in good health and CMV-seropositive. This chain joins TRBV6-5 and TRBJ1-2; D remains ambiguous. The sequencing input was PBMCs. The CDR3 nucleotides are TGTGCCAGCAGTTACCGGGGTATTGGGTATGGCTACACCTTC. This gives the protein CASSYRGIGYGYTF.